This is a list of T cell receptor beta chains from one sample in a study of Tregs in tolerant kidney transplant recipients. TCRdb's table, derived via immunoSEQ multiplex PCR, lists solely in-frame clones and lacks some. There are around 61,000 clones in the sample; about 86% occur only once, and 4% to 6.5% lies in the top ten. Sequencing used CD4+ T cells from blood. Every receptor here comes from a human donor in good health. The CDR3 runs from the conserved cysteine through the conserved F or W. D genes are given only for firm matches. Expanded clones are given a class, and other clones once, few, many or no size at all.

cdr3_length	v_call	j_call	clone_size	d_call	cdr3_nt	cdr3_aa
15	TRBV9	TRBJ1-2	once	-	TGTGCCAGCAGCGTAGATGTAGGAGAAAACTATGGCTACACCTTC	CASSVDVGENYGYTF
18	TRBV5-1	TRBJ2-7	-	TRBD2	TGCGCCAGCAGCGCCTGGACTAGCGGGGGGGCCCCCTCCTACGAGCAGTACTTC	CASSAWTSGGAPSYEQYF
17	TRBV12-5	TRBJ2-3	-	-	TGTGCTAGTGGTTTGGCAAACGCCCTCCTATGGAGGGGTACGCAGTATTTT	CASGLANALLWRGTQYF
14	TRBV2	TRBJ1-2	few	-	TGTGCCAGCAGTGTTCCGGGGAGAGTGGGTGGCTACACCTTC	CASSVPGRVGGYTF
16	TRBV7-2	TRBJ1-4	-	-	TGTGCCAGCAGCTCGAACAGGGCTCGAGCTAATGAAAAACTGTTTTTT	CASSSNRARANEKLFF
17	TRBV18	TRBJ2-7	-	TRBD1	TGTGCCAGCTCACCGTCACCTCCACAGGGGGTCTCCTACGAGCAGTACTTC	CASSPSPPQGVSYEQYF
18	TRBV16	TRBJ1-1	-	-	TGTGCCAGCAGCCCCCTTCTAAATCCAGGGCCTGAGCCCGCTGAAGCTTTCTTT	CASSPLLNPGPEPAEAFF
14	TRBV5-4	TRBJ2-1	-	TRBD2	TGTGCCAGCAGCGAGGGACTAGCTGGCAATGAGCAGTTCTTC	CASSEGLAGNEQFF
15	TRBV7-2	TRBJ1-2	once	-	TGTGCCAGCAGCCCGGGCGGGAAGACAAACTATGGCTACACCTTC	CASSPGGKTNYGYTF
14	TRBV4-1	TRBJ2-7	-	-	TGCGCCAGCAGCCAAATTCCCAGATCCTACGAGCAGTACTTC	CASSQIPRSYEQYF
16	TRBV18	TRBJ2-7	once	TRBD1	TGTGCCAGCTCACCACAGACAGGGGGCCCCTCCTACGAGCAGTACTTC	CASSPQTGGPSYEQYF
15	TRBV14	TRBJ2-5	few	-	TGTGCCAGCAGCCAAGGGACCGCATTCGGAGAGACCCAGTACTTC	CASSQGTAFGETQYF
16	TRBV4-1	TRBJ2-1	once	TRBD2	TGCGCCAGCAGCCAAGTACTAGCGGGGCGATACAATGAGCAGTTCTTC	CASSQVLAGRYNEQFF
14	TRBV7-2	TRBJ2-5	-	-	TGTGCCAGCAGCTTTTGGCTGAATCAAGAGACCCAGTACTTC	CASSFWLNQETQYF
14	TRBV19	TRBJ1-2	-	-	TGTGCCAGTAGTACCGGACCGATGAACTATGGCTACACCTTC	CASSTGPMNYGYTF
13	TRBV29-1	TRBJ2-7	-	TRBD1	TGCAGCGCCGCAGAGGACAGGACCTACGAGCAGTACTTC	CSAAEDRTYEQYF
16	TRBV14	TRBJ1-1	-	TRBD1	TGTGCCAGCAGCCGATGGACAGGGGCCGGTATTCCTGAAGCTTTCTTT	CASSRWTGAGIPEAFF
15	TRBV7-6	TRBJ2-7	-	-	TGTGCCAGCAGCTTAGTTCCGGACGCAGCTGGGGAGCAGTACTTC	CASSLVPDAAGEQYF
13	TRBV7-6	TRBJ1-2	-	-	TGTGCCAGCTGTTCCGGGACGGGTGCATCGTGCACCTTC	CASCSGTGASCTF
16	TRBV6-5	TRBJ2-7	-	-	TGTGCCAGCAGTTCGAGAGAACAGGGATTTTCGCACGAGCAGTACTTC	CASSSREQGFSHEQYF
15	TRBV10-3	TRBJ2-1	-	-	TGTGCCATCAGTGGCTGGGGGGGCTTGGGGAATGAGCAGTTCTTC	CAISGWGGLGNEQFF
13	TRBV7-2	TRBJ1-5	-	-	TGTGCCAGCAGCTTAGGAGTAAGGCAGCCCCAGCATTTT	CASSLGVRQPQHF
16	TRBV2	TRBJ1-6	-	-	TGTGCCAGCAGTGAACCCCATCCAGCGTCCTATTCACCCCTCCACTTT	CASSEPHPASYSPLHF
14	TRBV11-2	TRBJ2-7	-	TRBD1	TGTGCCAGCAGCACCAGACAGGGTTCCTACGAGCAGTACTTC	CASSTRQGSYEQYF
13	TRBV13	TRBJ1-6	-	-	TGTGCCAGCAGCCCCCGTAGAGGGTCACCCCTCCACTTT	CASSPRRGSPLHF
14	TRBV30	TRBJ1-5	-	-	TGTGCCTGGAGTGTGGGTCAAATCAATCAGCCCCAGCATTTT	CAWSVGQINQPQHF
14	TRBV30	TRBJ2-2	few	-	TGTGCCGGACAGACCCGCCGGGGGAGCGGGGAGCTGTTTTTT	CAGQTRRGSGELFF
18	TRBV10-3	TRBJ2-3	-	TRBD2	TGTGCCATCAGTGCCCGACTAGCGGGAGAGCTGAGCACAGATACGCAGTATTTT	CAISARLAGELSTDTQYF
15	TRBV10-3	TRBJ2-1	few	-	TGTGCCATCAGTGCGAGGGATAATAATAAGGTCGAGCAGTTCTTC	CAISARDNNKVEQFF
14	TRBV27	TRBJ2-7	-	-	TGTGCCAGCAGTTTAGCAGGGTTAGGCTACGAGCAGTACTTC	CASSLAGLGYEQYF
14	TRBV6-1	TRBJ2-7	-	TRBD2	TGTGCCACAAACCTTAGCGGGAGAGGCCACGAGCAGTACTTC	CATNLSGRGHEQYF
16	TRBV7-2	TRBJ2-5	-	-	TGTGCCAGCAGCTTAGATTCATCCTACCCAGTCGAGACCCAGTACTTC	CASSLDSSYPVETQYF
16	TRBV5-8	TRBJ2-2	-	TRBD2	TGTGCCAGCAGCTTGGGTAGCGGGAGTACCACCGGGGAGCTGTTTTTT	CASSLGSGSTTGELFF
16	TRBV9	TRBJ2-1	-	-	TGTGCCAGCAGCGTCTACCCCGATGTGGGGTACAATGGGCAGTTCTTC	CASSVYPDVGYNGQFF
15	TRBV7-9	TRBJ1-4	-	-	TGTGCCAGCAGCACCGACCGTACAACTAATGAAAAACTGTTTTTT	CASSTDRTTNEKLFF
17	TRBV7-3	TRBJ2-3	-	-	TGTGCCAGCAGAGGGGCCCAGATACGCCCGCGACGGGATACGCAGTATTTT	CASRGAQIRPRRDTQYF
14	TRBV4-3	TRBJ2-6	many	-	TGCGCCAGCAGTCCGTACTCTGGGGCCAACGTCCTGACTTTC	CASSPYSGANVLTF
16	TRBV25-1	TRBJ2-3	-	TRBD2	TGTGCCAGCAGTGAAGGACTAGCGGGTAGCACAGATACGCAGTATTTT	CASSEGLAGSTDTQYF
14	TRBV7-9	TRBJ1-2	-	TRBD1	TGTGCCAGCAGCTTAGACAGGGGATTCGGTGGCTACACCTTC	CASSLDRGFGGYTF
15	TRBV5-1	TRBJ2-3	once	TRBD1	TGCGCCAGCAGCGGACAGGGGGCGCTGACAGATACGCAGTATTTT	CASSGQGALTDTQYF
15	TRBV7-9	TRBJ2-5	-	-	TGTGCCAGCAGCCCAGCGGTGGGGCAGGGCAAGACCCAGTACTTC	CASSPAVGQGKTQYF
16	TRBV7-8	TRBJ1-2	-	-	TGTGCCAGCAGCCCTACCATCGACAGTCTCCCCTATGGCTACACCTTC	CASSPTIDSLPYGYTF
12	TRBV29-1	TRBJ2-7	-	TRBD1	TGCAGCGTCCGGACAGGGGTCCACGAGCAGTACTTC	CSVRTGVHEQYF
17	TRBV7-2	TRBJ1-2	-	-	TGTGCCAGCAGCTTTACCTCGGACAGCCCAGTTTCCTATGGCTACACCTTC	CASSFTSDSPVSYGYTF
16	TRBV11-3	TRBJ2-1	-	-	TGTGCCAGCAGCACCCCCCCAACTTTGCGAGCGAATGAGCAGTTCTTC	CASSTPPTLRANEQFF
16	TRBV5-4	TRBJ2-5	-	TRBD2	TGTGCCAGCAGCTTGGGACTAGCGGGAGGTCAGGAGACCCAGTACTTC	CASSLGLAGGQETQYF
19	TRBV4-1	TRBJ2-5	-	TRBD2	TGCGCCAGCAGCCAAGACCGGTCGGTGGGCGGGGGACTTCAAGAGACCCAGTACTTC	CASSQDRSVGGGLQETQYF
19	TRBV11-2	TRBJ2-2	-	-	TGTGCCAGCAGCTTACGGGCTAGCCGATCTCAGCCGCGCACCGGGGAGCTGTTTTTT	CASSLRASRSQPRTGELFF
12	TRBV6-5	TRBJ2-7	-	-	TGTGCCAGCGGAAGAGGGTCCTACGAGCAGTACTTC	CASGRGSYEQYF
14	TRBV9	TRBJ2-3	-	-	TGTGCCAGCAGCGATGAGGGCCACAGGGATACGCAGTATTTT	CASSDEGHRDTQYF
17	TRBV10-3	TRBJ1-2	once	-	TGTGCCATCAGTGAGAACCCCAGGGAGGTCTCTAACTATGGCTACACCTTC	CAISENPREVSNYGYTF
17	TRBV11-3	TRBJ2-2	-	TRBD2	TGTGCCAGCAGCTCGCCCGGGACTAGCTTCGTCACCGGGGAGCTGTTTTTT	CASSSPGTSFVTGELFF
15	TRBV5-3	TRBJ1-1	-	-	TGTGCCAGAAAAGGGGGGTCTCAACCGAACACTGAAGCTTTCTTT	CARKGGSQPNTEAFF
13	TRBV6-5	TRBJ1-5	-	-	TGTGCCAGCGTAATGGAAGGATTCCAGCCCCAGCATTTT	CASVMEGFQPQHF